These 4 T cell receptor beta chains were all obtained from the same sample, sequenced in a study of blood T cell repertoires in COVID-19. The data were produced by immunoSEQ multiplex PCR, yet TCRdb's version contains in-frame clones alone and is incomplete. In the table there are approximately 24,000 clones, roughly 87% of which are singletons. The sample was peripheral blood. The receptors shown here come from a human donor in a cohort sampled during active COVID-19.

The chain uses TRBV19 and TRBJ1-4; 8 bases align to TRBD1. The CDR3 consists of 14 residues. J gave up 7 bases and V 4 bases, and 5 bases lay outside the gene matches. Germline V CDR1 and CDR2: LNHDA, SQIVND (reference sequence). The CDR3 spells CASSNQGAGEKLFF. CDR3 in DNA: TGTGCCAGTAGTAACCAGGGGGCCGGTGAAAAACTGTTTTTT.

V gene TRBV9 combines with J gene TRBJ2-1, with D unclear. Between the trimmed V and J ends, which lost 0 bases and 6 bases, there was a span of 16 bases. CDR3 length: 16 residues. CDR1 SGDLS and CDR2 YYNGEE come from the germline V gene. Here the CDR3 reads CASSVALGAPGNEQFF. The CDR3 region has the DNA TGTGCCAGCAGCGTAGCTCTTGGAGCGCCCGGCAATGAGCAGTTCTTC.

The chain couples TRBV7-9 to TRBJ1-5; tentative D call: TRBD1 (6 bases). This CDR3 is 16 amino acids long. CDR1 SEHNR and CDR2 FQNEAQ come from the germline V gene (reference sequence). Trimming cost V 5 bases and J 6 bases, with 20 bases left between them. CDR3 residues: CASSQGGGAEIQPQHF. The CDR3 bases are TGTGCCAGCAGCCAAGGGGGAGGGGCGGAAATTCAGCCCCAGCATTTT.

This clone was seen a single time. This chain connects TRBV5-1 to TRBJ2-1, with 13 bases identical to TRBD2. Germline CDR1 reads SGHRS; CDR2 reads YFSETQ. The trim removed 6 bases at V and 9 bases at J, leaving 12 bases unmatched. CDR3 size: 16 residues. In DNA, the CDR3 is TGCGCCAGCACCCTCAGGACTAGCGGGAGCTTGGGTGAGCAGTTCTTC. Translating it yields CASTLRTSGSLGEQFF.